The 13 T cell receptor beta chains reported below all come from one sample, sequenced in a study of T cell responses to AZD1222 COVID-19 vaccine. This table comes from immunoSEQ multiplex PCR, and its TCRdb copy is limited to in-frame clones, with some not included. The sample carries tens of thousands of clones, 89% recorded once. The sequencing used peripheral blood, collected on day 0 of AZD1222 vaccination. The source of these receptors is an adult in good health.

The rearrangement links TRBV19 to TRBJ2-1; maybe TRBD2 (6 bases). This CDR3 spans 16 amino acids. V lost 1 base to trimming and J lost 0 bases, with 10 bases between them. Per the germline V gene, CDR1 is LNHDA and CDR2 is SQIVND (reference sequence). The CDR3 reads CASSIAHGSSYNEQFF. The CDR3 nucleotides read TGTGCCAGTAGTATAGCCCACGGGAGCTCCTACAATGAGCAGTTCTTC.

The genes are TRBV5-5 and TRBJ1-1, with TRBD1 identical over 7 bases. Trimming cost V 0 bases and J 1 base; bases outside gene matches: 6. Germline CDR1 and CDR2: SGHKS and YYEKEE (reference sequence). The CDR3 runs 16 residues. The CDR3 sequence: CASSLVRGQTNTEAFF. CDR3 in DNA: TGTGCCAGCAGCTTGGTTCGGGGACAGACGAACACTGAAGCTTTCTTT.

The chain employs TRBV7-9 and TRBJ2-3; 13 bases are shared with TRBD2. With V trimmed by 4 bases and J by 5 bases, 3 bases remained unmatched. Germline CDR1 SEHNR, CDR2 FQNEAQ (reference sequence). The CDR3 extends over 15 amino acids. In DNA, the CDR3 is TGTGCCAGCAGCTCACTAGCGGGGGGGCTAGATACGCAGTATTTT. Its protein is CASSSLAGGLDTQYF.

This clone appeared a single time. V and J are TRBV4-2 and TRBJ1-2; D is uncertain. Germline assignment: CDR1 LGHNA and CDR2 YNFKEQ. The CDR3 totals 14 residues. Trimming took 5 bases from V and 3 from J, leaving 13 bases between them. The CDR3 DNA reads TGTGCCAGCAGCAGTTCCCGGGTCGACTATGGCTACACCTTC. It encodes CASSSSRVDYGYTF.

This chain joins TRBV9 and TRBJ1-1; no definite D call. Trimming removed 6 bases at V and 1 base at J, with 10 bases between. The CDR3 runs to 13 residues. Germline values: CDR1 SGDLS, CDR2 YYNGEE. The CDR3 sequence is CASTRGPNTEAFF. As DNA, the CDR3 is TGTGCCAGCACCCGAGGACCGAACACTGAAGCTTTCTTT.

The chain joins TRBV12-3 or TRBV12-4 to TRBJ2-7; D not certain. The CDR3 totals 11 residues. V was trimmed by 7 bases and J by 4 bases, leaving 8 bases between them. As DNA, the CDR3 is TGTGCCAGCATGGATTGGTACGAGCAGTACTTC. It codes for CASMDWYEQYF.

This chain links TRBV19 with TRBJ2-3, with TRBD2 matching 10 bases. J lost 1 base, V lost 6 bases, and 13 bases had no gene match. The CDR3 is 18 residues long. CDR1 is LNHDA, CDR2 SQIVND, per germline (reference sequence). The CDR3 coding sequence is TGTGCCAGTAGCCTCAAAAGGGTAGCGGGGGGTCGCACAGATACGCAGTATTTT. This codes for CASSLKRVAGGRTDTQYF.

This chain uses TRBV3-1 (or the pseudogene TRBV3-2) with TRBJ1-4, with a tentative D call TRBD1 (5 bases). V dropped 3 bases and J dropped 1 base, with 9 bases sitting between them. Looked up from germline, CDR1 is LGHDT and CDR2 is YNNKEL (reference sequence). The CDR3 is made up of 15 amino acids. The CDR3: CASSHRRGTNEKLFF. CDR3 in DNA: TGTGCCAGCAGCCACCGGAGGGGAACTAATGAAAAACTGTTTTTT.

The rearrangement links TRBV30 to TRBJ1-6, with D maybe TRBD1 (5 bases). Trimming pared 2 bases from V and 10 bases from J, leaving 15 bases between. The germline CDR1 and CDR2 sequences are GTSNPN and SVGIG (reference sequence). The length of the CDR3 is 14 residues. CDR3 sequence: CAWSLGQIGSPLHF. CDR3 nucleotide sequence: TGTGCCTGGAGTTTGGGGCAGATAGGGTCACCCCTCCACTTT.

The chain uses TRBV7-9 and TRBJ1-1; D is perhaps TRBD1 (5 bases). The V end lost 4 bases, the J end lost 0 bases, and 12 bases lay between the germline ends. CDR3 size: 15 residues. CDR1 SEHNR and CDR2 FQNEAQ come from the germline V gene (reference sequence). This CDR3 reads CASSSGGNMNTEAFF. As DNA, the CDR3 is TGTGCCAGCAGCTCCGGGGGGAACATGAACACTGAAGCTTTCTTT. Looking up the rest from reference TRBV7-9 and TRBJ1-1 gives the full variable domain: DTGVSQNPRHKITKRGQNVTFRCDPISEHNRLYWYRQTLGQGPEFLTYFQNEAQLEKSRLLSDRFSAERPKGSFSTLEIQRTEQGDSAMYLCASSSGGNMNTEAFFGQGTRLTVV.

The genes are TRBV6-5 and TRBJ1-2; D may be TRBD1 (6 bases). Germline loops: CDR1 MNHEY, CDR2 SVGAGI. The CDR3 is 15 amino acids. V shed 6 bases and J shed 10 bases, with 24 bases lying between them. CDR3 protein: CASSSERGALLFYTF. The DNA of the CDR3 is TGTGCCAGCAGCTCAGAGCGGGGGGCCTTACTATTCTACACCTTC.

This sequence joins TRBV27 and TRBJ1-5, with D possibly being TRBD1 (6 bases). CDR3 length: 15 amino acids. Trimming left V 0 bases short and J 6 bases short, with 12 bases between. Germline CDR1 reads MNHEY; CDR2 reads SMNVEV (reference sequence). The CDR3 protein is CASSLSYRGAQPQHF. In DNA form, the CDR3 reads TGTGCCAGCAGTTTATCGTATCGGGGGGCTCAGCCCCAGCATTTT.

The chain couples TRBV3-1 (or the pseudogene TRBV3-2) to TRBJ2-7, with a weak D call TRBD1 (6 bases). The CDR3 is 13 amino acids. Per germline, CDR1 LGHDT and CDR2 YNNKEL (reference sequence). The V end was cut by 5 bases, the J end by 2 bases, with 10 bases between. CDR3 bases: TGTGCCAGCAGCATGGACAGCACCTACGAGCAGTACTTC. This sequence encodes CASSMDSTYEQYF.